The table lists the clone carrying this T cell receptor beta chain with a few counts. Antigen: not known. These data originate in a study of radiotherapy plus CTLA-4 blockade in lung cancer. Germline-derived CDR1 and CDR2 are SEHNR and FQNEAQ (reference sequence). There are 14 residues in the CDR3. Trimming left V 3 bases short and J 0 bases short, with 8 bases between. Sequencing used immunoSEQ multiplex PCR; TCRdb keeps in-frame clones, though not all of them. This table holds around 70,000 clones, about 80% found once. Focal radiation plus CTLA-4 blockade with ipilimumab was given to patients with chemo-refractory metastatic non-small-cell lung cancer. General observations from the study: Interferon-beta, together with early blood T cell clone dynamics, reportedly best predicted response.

The material was peripheral blood, obtained from a patient treated with radiotherapy plus ipilimumab. This TCR was recovered from a human donor with non-small cell lung cancer who had a partial response to radiotherapy plus ipilimumab. The rearrangement links TRBV7-9 to TRBJ1-1, with D possibly being TRBD1 (5 bases). The CDR3 region is CASSLGGMNTEAFF. Written as DNA, the CDR3 is TGTGCCAGCAGCTTGGGGGGGATGAACACTGAAGCTTTCTTT.